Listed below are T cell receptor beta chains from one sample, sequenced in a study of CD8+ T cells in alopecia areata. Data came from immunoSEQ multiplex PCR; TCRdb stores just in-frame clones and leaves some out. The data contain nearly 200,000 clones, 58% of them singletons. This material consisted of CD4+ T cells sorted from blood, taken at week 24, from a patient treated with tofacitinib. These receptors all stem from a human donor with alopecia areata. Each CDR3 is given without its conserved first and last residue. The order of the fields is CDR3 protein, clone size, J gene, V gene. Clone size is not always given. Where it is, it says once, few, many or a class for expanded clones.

ASSLPTVNYGYT	.	TRBJ1-2	TRBV5-6
PIDRPAETQY	.	TRBJ2-5	TRBV30
SVGTSGAYNEQF	few	TRBJ2-1	TRBV29-1
ASSQGNIQY	.	TRBJ2-4	TRBV14
SVAGQGYNEQF	few	TRBJ2-1	TRBV29-1
ASSYRRQEKAF	.	TRBJ1-1	TRBV6-5
ASGLVTLLSGGRVNEQF	.	TRBJ2-1	TRBV12-5
ASSVSVGAGETQY	.	TRBJ2-5	TRBV9
ATSRVRTGGWDEQY	.	TRBJ2-7	TRBV15
AWSSGGTTDTQY	few	TRBJ2-3	TRBV30
ASSPGAGGETQY	.	TRBJ2-5	TRBV18
AWSTVYGYT	.	TRBJ1-2	TRBV30
ASSQGQGLEKLF	few	TRBJ1-4	TRBV7-9
ASSYTGVAREQF	.	TRBJ2-1	TRBV7-2
SVEVGGTAEY	.	TRBJ2-4	TRBV29-1
ASSQAGLAGEGEQF	.	TRBJ2-1	TRBV4-3